This T cell receptor beta chain was recovered during a study of T cell responses to AZD1222 COVID-19 vaccine. Study-wide results and limits: Vaccination with two AZD1222 doses was followed by a rise in Spike-specific TCR breadth and depth. The study found vaccine-associated CD4 TCRs spanning spike, dominant at 160-218 and 743-854. Among AZD1222 vaccinees, only six or seven were seropositive at baseline.

As to this clone: Its antigen is not identified.

Sequenced by immunoSEQ multiplex PCR; TCRdb stores in-frame clones only, minus some. The data hold around 63,000 clones, with 85% observed a single time. Trimming stripped 5 bases from V and 0 bases from J, with 8 bases between. Germline V gene lookup returns CDR1 SGHTA and CDR2 FQGTGA. The length of the CDR3 is 13 residues. The sequenced sample was peripheral blood, obtained on day 0 of AZD1222 vaccination. The sequence derives from an adult in good health. The chain couples TRBV7-3 to TRBJ2-7; the D gene is possibly TRBD2 (5 bases). The CDR3 loop is CASSERGSYEQYF. CDR3 bases: TGTGCCAGCAGCGAACGGGGCTCCTACGAGCAGTACTTC.